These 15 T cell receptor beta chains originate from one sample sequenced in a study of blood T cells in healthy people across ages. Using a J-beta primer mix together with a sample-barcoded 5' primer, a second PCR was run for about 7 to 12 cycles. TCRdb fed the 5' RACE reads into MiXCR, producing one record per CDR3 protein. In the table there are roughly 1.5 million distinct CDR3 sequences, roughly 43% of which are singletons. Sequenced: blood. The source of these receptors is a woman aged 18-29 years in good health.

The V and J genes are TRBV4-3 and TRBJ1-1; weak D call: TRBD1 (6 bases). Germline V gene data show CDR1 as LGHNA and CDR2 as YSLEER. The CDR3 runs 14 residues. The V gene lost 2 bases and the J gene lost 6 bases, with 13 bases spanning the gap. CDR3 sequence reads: CASSQNREGPEAFF. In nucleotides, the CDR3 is TGCGCCAGCAGCCAAAACAGGGAGGGGCCTGAAGCTTTCTTT.

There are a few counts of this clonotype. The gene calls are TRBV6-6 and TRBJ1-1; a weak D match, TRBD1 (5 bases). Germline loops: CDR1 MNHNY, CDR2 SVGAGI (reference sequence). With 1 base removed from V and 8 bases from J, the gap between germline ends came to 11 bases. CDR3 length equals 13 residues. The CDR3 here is CASSYFRQSEAFF. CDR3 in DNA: TGTGCCAGCAGTTACTTCCGACAGTCCGAAGCTTTCTTT.

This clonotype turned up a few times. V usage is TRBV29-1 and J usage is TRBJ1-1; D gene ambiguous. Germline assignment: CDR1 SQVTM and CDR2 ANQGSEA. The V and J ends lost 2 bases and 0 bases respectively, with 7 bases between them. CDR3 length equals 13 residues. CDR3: CSVELSLNTEAFF. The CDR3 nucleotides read TGCAGCGTTGAACTTTCCCTGAACACTGAAGCTTTCTTT.

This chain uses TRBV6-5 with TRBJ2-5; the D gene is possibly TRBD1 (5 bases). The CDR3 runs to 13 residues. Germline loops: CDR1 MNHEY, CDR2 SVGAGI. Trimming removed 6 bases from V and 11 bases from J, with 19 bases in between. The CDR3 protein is CASSRQIQYEQYF. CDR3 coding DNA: TGTGCCAGCAGCCGACAGATCCAATATGAGCAGTACTTC.

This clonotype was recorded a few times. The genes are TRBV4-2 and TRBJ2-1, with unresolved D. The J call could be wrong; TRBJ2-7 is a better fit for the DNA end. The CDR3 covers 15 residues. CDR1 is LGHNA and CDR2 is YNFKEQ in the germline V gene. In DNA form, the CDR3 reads TGTGCCAGCAGCTTGAACCCGACTTCCTACAATGAGCAGTACTTC. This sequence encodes CASSLNPTSYNEQYF.

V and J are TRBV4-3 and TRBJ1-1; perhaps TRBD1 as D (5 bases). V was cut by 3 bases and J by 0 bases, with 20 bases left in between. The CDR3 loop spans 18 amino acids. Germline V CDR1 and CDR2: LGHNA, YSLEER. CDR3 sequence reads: CASSQAGRMTDLNTEAFF. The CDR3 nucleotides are TGCGCCAGCAGCCAGGCAGGGAGGATGACTGACCTGAACACTGAAGCTTTCTTT.

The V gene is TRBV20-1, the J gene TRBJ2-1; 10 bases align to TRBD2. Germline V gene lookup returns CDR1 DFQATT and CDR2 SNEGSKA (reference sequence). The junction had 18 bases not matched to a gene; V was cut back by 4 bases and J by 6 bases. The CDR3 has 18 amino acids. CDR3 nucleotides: TGCAGTGCTAAGAGGATGCTAGCGGGAGCTCATTTCGGCAATGAGCAGTTCTTC. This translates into CSAKRMLAGAHFGNEQFF.

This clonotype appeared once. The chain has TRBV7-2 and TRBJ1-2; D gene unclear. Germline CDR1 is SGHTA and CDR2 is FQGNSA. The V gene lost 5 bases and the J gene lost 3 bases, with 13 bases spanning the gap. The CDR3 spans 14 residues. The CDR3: CASSIIPEYYGYTF. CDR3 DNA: TGTGCCAGCAGCATAATCCCAGAGTACTATGGCTACACCTTC.

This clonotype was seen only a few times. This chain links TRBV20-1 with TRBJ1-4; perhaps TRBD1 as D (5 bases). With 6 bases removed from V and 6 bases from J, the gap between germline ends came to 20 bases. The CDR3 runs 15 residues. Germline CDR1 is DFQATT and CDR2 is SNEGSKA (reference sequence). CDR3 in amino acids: CSAPPARGVDEKLFF. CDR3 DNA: TGCAGTGCCCCACCGGCTAGGGGAGTCGATGAAAAACTGTTTTTT.

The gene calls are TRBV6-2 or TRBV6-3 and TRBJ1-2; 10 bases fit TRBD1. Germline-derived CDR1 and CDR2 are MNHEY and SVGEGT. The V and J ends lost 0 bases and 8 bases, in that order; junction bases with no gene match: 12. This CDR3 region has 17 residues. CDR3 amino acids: CASSYSATGGEKGGYTF. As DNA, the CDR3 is TGTGCCAGCAGTTACTCCGCGACAGGGGGCGAAAAAGGCGGCTACACCTTC.

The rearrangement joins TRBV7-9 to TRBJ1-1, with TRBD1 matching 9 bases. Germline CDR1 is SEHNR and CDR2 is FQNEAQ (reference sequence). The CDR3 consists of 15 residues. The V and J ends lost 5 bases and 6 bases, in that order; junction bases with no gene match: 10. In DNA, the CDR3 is TGTGCCAGCAGCCCCCATGGGACAGGGAGACCTGAAGCTTTCTTT. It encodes CASSPHGTGRPEAFF.

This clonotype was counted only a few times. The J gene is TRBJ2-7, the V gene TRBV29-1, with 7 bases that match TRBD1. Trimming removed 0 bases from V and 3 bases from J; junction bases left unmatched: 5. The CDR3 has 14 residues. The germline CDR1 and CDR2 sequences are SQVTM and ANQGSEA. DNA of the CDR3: TGCAGCGTTGAAGATAAGACAGGGATCTACGAGCAGTACTTC. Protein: CSVEDKTGIYEQYF.

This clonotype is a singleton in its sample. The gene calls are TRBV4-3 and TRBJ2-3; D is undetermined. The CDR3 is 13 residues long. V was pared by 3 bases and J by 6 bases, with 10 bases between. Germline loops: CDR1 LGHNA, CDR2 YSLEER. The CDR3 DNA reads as TGCGCCAGCAGCCAGCAAGGCATCGATACGCAGTATTTT. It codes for CASSQQGIDTQYF.

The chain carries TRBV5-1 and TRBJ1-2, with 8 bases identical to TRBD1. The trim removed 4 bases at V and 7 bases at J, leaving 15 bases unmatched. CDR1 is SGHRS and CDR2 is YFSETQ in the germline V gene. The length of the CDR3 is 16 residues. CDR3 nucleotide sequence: TGCGCCAGCAGCCCTTCCGCCGGGGACAGGCCGGTTGGCTACACCTTC. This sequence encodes CASSPSAGDRPVGYTF.

The CDR3 nucleotides are TGCAGTACTCGGGACCCCCATCGAGATACGCAGTATTTT. Translation: CSTRDPHRDTQYF. This chain links TRBV20-1 with TRBJ2-3; perhaps D is TRBD1 or TRBD2 (5 bases each). V lost 8 bases and J lost 5, with 17 bases in between. The CDR3 sequence is 13 residues long. In germline, CDR1 is DFQATT, CDR2 SNEGSKA (reference sequence).